The 5 T cell receptor beta chains below all came from one sample that was sequenced in a study of blood T cell repertoires in COVID-19. TCRdb keeps only in-frame clones here, not all; method: immunoSEQ multiplex PCR. The repertoire has approximately 260,000 clones, roughly four fifths of them found once; the top ten carry around 11%. The sample was peripheral blood. These receptor sequences come from a woman aged 60 to 75 with active or convalescent COVID-19.

The genes are TRBV7-3 and TRBJ2-3, with unresolved D. This CDR3 has 13 amino acids. The germline V gene encodes CDR1 SGHTA and CDR2 FQGTGA. Trimming stripped 6 bases from V and 2 bases from J, with 9 bases between. The CDR3, as DNA: TGTGCCAGCAGTCCGCGAAACACAGATACGCAGTATTTT. This codes for CASSPRNTDTQYF.

The chain recombines TRBV3-1 (or the pseudogene TRBV3-2) with TRBJ2-4, with D perhaps matching TRBD1 (6 bases). Trimming took off 0 bases at V and 13 bases at J, with 13 bases between the two ends. In germline, CDR1 is LGHDT, CDR2 YNNKEL (reference sequence). The CDR3 is 13 residues long. Written as DNA, the CDR3 is TGTGCCAGCAGCCAAGATTGGGGGCGTGAGCAGTACTTC. Protein product: CASSQDWGREQYF.

This rearrangement joins TRBV13 to TRBJ1-6; weak D call: TRBD1 (5 bases). V was shortened by 1 base and J by 11 bases, with 18 bases between the two germline ends. CDR3 length: 16 amino acids. The germline gives CDR1 PRHDT, CDR2 FYEKMQ (reference sequence). The CDR3 nucleotides read TGTGCCAGCAGCTTAGAGCGGGGGAAGGGATGGCCACCCCTCCACTTT. This gives the protein CASSLERGKGWPPLHF.

Written as DNA, the CDR3 is TGTGCCATCAGCCCACTAGCGGGGGGGTCCTACGAGCAGTACTTC. It encodes CAISPLAGGSYEQYF. This chain connects TRBV10-3 to TRBJ2-7, with 13 positions matching TRBD2. With V trimmed by 6 bases and J by 1 base, 3 bases remained unmatched. Germline lookup yields CDR1 ENHRY and CDR2 SYGVKD. This CDR3 comprises 15 residues.

CDR3 nucleotides: TGTGCCAGCAGCTTAAGGGGCGGTAGCAATCAGCCCCAGCATTTT. It specifies CASSLRGGSNQPQHF. The chain links TRBV7-3 to TRBJ1-5, with a tentative D call TRBD1 (5 bases). Trimming cost V 1 base and J 0 bases, with 7 bases left between them. The germline CDR1 and CDR2 sequences are SGHTA and FQGTGA. CDR3 length: 15 residues.